These 31 T cell receptor beta chains originate from one sample sequenced in a study of vaccination effects on CD4 cells after COVID-19. The data were produced by immunoSEQ multiplex PCR, yet TCRdb's version contains in-frame clones alone and is incomplete. The sample records under 50,000 clones, about 80% being singletons. Antigen specificity for these receptors is unknown. Having been cultured for 10 days, the cells underwent CD4+ T cell isolation. The specimen comprised CD4+ T cells from PBMCs cultured without peptide, sampled before COVID-19 vaccination. The receptors stem from a human donor who had a prior SARS-CoV-2 infection.

This sequence joins TRBV2 and TRBJ1-6; D is undetermined. Trimming removed 4 bases from V and 10 bases from J, with 20 bases in between. CDR1 and CDR2 (germline): SNHLY, FYNNEI. CDR3 length: 16 residues. CDR3 loop: CASSAYDMLLGSPLHF. In DNA form, the CDR3 reads TGTGCCAGCAGTGCTTATGACATGCTCCTCGGGTCACCCCTCCACTTT.

The chain has TRBV2 and TRBJ1-5; D ambiguous. Between the trimmed V and J ends, which lost 3 bases and 6 bases, there was a span of 15 bases. The CDR3 totals 15 residues. The germline CDR1 and CDR2 sequences are SNHLY and FYNNEI. CDR3 sequence (DNA): TGTGCCAGCAGTGATGGCTACAGTACGTTTCAGCCCCAGCATTTT. Encoded protein: CASSDGYSTFQPQHF. The full variable domain, with the rest looked up from reference TRBV2 and TRBJ1-5, is EPEVTQTPSHQVTQMGQEVILRCVPISNHLYFYWYRQILGQKVEFLVSFYNNEISEKSEIFDDQFSVERPDGSNFTLKIRSTKLEDSAMYFCASSDGYSTFQPQHFGDGTRLSIL.

This sequence joins TRBV10-3 and TRBJ1-5; maybe TRBD1 (6 bases). Germline values: CDR1 ENHRY, CDR2 SYGVKD. V was shortened by 5 bases and J by 3 bases, with 11 bases between the two germline ends. The CDR3 totals 14 residues. The CDR3 coding sequence is TGTGCCATCAGTACGCAGGGGAACAATCAGCCCCAGCATTTT. This codes for CAISTQGNNQPQHF.

This chain links TRBV9 with TRBJ2-3, with D uncertain. The germline V and J ends were trimmed by 4 bases and 6 bases, with 15 bases remaining between them. CDR1 is SGDLS, CDR2 YYNGEE, per germline. The CDR3 is 14 residues long. In DNA, the CDR3 is TGTGCCAGCAGCCCACGGACCGTTTATGATACGCAGTATTTT. Amino acids: CASSPRTVYDTQYF.

V is TRBV4-1 and J is TRBJ1-2; 8 nucleotides line up with TRBD1. The V gene's germline CDR1 is MGHRA and CDR2 YSYEKL. V shed 1 base, J shed 2 bases, and the junction held 9 bases outside the gene matches. This CDR3 is 17 amino acids long. The CDR3: CASSQADGQGGNYGYTF. For the CDR3, the DNA is TGCGCCAGCAGCCAAGCAGATGGACAGGGCGGGAACTATGGCTACACCTTC.

The gene calls are TRBV7-9 and TRBJ1-4; D is unclear. The CDR3 is 15 residues long. Germline V gene data show CDR1 as SEHNR and CDR2 as FQNEAQ (reference sequence). The V end was cut by 2 bases, the J end by 7 bases, with 14 bases between. The CDR3 sequence: CASSLRWTGSEKLFF. The CDR3 nucleotides read TGTGCCAGCAGCTTAAGATGGACCGGCAGTGAAAAACTGTTTTTT.

The chain uses TRBV3-1 (or the pseudogene TRBV3-2) and TRBJ1-1; D unresolved. Trimming cost V 1 base and J 7 bases, with 19 bases left between them. Germline V gene sequence: CDR1 LGHDT, CDR2 YNNKEL (reference sequence). CDR3 length equals 16 residues. CDR3 residues: CASSQAGYLPGYEAFF. DNA of the CDR3: TGTGCCAGCAGCCAAGCAGGATACTTACCGGGGTATGAAGCTTTCTTT.

This clone was seen a handful of times. The chain links TRBV5-1 to TRBJ1-2, with TRBD1 identical over 9 bases. The CDR3 runs to 15 residues. CDR1 and CDR2 from the germline V gene are SGHRS and YFSETQ. The V and J ends lost 0 bases and 4 bases, in that order; junction bases with no gene match: 4. The CDR3 nucleotides read TGCGCCAGCAGCTTGGCGGGACAGGGCTTCTATGGCTACACCTTC. Amino acids: CASSLAGQGFYGYTF. The full variable domain, with the rest looked up from reference TRBV5-1 and TRBJ1-2, is KAGVTQTPRYLIKTRGQQVTLSCSPISGHRSVSWYQQTPGQGLQFLFEYFSETQRNKGNFPGRFSGRQFSNSRSEMNVSTLELGDSALYLCASSLAGQGFYGYTFGSGTRLTVV.

This clone was recorded a few times. The CDR3: CASSADPSGNTIYF. The CDR3 bases are TGTGCCAGCAGCGCGGACCCCTCTGGAAACACCATATATTTT. The gene calls are TRBV9 and TRBJ1-3; D is unresolved. CDR3 length: 14 residues. CDR1 and CDR2 (germline): SGDLS, YYNGEE. V lost 3 bases and J 0 bases, leaving 7 bases between the germline ends. The whole variable domain, filled in from reference TRBV9 and TRBJ1-3, reads DSGVTQTPKHLITATGQRVTLRCSPRSGDLSVYWYQQSLDQGLQFLIQYYNGEERAKGNILERFSAQQFPDLHSELNLSSLELGDSALYFCASSADPSGNTIYFGEGSWLTVV.

The chain recombines TRBV6-2 or TRBV6-3 with TRBJ1-5; D is undetermined. V lost 5 bases and J 2 bases, leaving 10 bases between the germline ends. From germline, CDR1 is MNHEY and CDR2 SVGEGT. There are 14 residues in the CDR3. CDR3 protein: CASSPDGGNQPQHF. For the CDR3, the DNA is TGTGCCAGCAGTCCGGACGGTGGCAATCAGCCCCAGCATTTT.

The V gene is TRBV5-6, the J gene TRBJ2-7, with 10 bases that match TRBD2. The CDR3 runs 16 residues. V gave up 0 bases and J gave up 3 bases; unmatched junction bases: 6. The germline gives CDR1 SGHDT, CDR2 YYEEEE. The CDR3 nucleotides read TGTGCCAGCAGCTTGGCTAGCGGGAGTAGTCTCTACGAGCAGTACTTC. Translation gives CASSLASGSSLYEQYF.

J is TRBJ1-2 and V is TRBV6-4; D gene unclear. Germline lookup yields CDR1 MRHNA and CDR2 SNTAGT. The V end was cut by 6 bases, the J end by 6 bases, with 11 bases between. This CDR3 spans 12 amino acids. Written as DNA, the CDR3 is TGTGCCAGCAGCTCAAACGGGGATGGCTACACCTTC. Translating gives CASSSNGDGYTF.

V usage is TRBV9 and J usage is TRBJ2-7; perhaps D is TRBD1 or TRBD2 (5 bases each). CDR1 is SGDLS, CDR2 YYNGEE, per germline. This CDR3 is 15 amino acids long. Trimming pared 0 bases from V and 2 bases from J, leaving 12 bases between. CDR3 nucleotide sequence: TGTGCCAGCAGCGTAGAACCGGGACCGCCCTACGAGCAGTACTTC. Encoded protein: CASSVEPGPPYEQYF.

The chain has TRBV13 and TRBJ2-7; D remains unclear. Germline-derived CDR1 and CDR2 are PRHDT and FYEKMQ (reference sequence). Deletions cut 5 bases from V and 7 bases from J, with 15 bases between. CDR3 size: 13 residues. In nucleotides, the CDR3 is TGTGCCAGCAGCCTAACTTCCGGGTGGGAGCAGTACTTC. Protein sequence: CASSLTSGWEQYF.

The chain recombines TRBV30 with TRBJ1-3; TRBD1 is a possible D gene (5 bases). V lost 5 bases and J 2 bases, leaving 16 bases between the germline ends. The CDR3 consists of 15 residues. Per the germline V gene, CDR1 is GTSNPN and CDR2 is SVGIG (reference sequence). Written as DNA, the CDR3 is TGTGCCTGGGACAGCCACAAAAGGGCTGGAAACACCATATATTTT. As protein: CAWDSHKRAGNTIYF.

The V call is TRBV19, the J call TRBJ1-4; TRBD1 is a possible D gene (5 bases). This CDR3 is 16 amino acids long. Germline-derived CDR1 and CDR2 are LNHDA and SQIVND (reference sequence). V was pared by 7 bases and J by 4 bases, with 19 bases between. The CDR3 nucleotides are TGTGCCAGTACCCTCTTTCCGGGCAGGGTTAATGAAAAACTGTTTTTT. This translates into CASTLFPGRVNEKLFF.

The V and J genes are TRBV5-1 and TRBJ2-1, with no clear D. V lost 3 bases to trimming and J lost 6 bases, with 16 bases between them. Germline V gene lookup returns CDR1 SGHRS and CDR2 YFSETQ. CDR3 length: 15 amino acids. The CDR3 is CASSSRPPVSNEQFF. The CDR3 region has the DNA TGCGCCAGCAGCTCCCGCCCTCCGGTTAGCAATGAGCAGTTCTTC.

The gene calls are TRBV2 and TRBJ1-2; 7 nucleotides match TRBD1. V shed 8 bases and J 4 bases; nucleotides not matched to a gene: 7. CDR1 is SNHLY, CDR2 FYNNEI, per germline. This CDR3 has 13 amino acids. Here the CDR3 DNA reads TGTGCCAGCGGGGGACAGAGCTTCTATGGCTACACCTTC. This encodes CASGGQSFYGYTF.

V is TRBV18 and J is TRBJ1-2; D possibly corresponds to TRBD1 (5 bases). Trimming left V 2 bases short and J 0 bases short, with 19 bases between. The germline CDR1 and CDR2 sequences are KGHSH and LQKENI. This CDR3 comprises 18 residues. The CDR3 protein is CASSPTGQGPGSNYGYTF. The CDR3 DNA reads TGTGCCAGCTCACCAACGGGGCAGGGTCCTGGTTCTAACTATGGCTACACCTTC.

This rearrangement joins TRBV21-1 to TRBJ1-6; the D call in the table, TRBD1, was not verified against the DNA. TRBV21-1 is described as a pseudogene. This CDR3 region has 15 residues. This CDR3 reads CASSIYSSYNSPLHF. In DNA, the CDR3 is TGTGCCAGCAGCATTTACAGCTCCTATAATTCACCCCTCCACTTT.

This chain links TRBV6-5 with TRBJ2-7; D gene unclear. The CDR3 has 14 residues. Germline V CDR1 and CDR2: MNHEY, SVGAGI. V shed 5 bases and J shed 3 bases, with 14 bases lying between them. CDR3 DNA: TGTGCCAGCAGTCCTAACACGGCAGGCTACGAGCAGTACTTC. Its protein is CASSPNTAGYEQYF.

This chain joins TRBV21-1 and TRBJ2-3; the D call of TRBD2 is as the table states it, not checked on the DNA. TRBV21-1 is a pseudogene. The CDR3 contains 17 residues. CDR3 coding DNA: TGTGCCAGCAGCAAATGGGGGACTAGCGGAGGCACAGATACGCAGTATTTT. It is translated as CASSKWGTSGGTDTQYF.

V usage is TRBV10-3 and J usage is TRBJ1-2; 8 bases agree with TRBD1. Germline CDR1 reads ENHRY; CDR2 reads SYGVKD. The CDR3 length is 12 residues. With 8 bases clipped from V and 8 bases from J, the junction kept 7 bases outside the gene matches. The CDR3 region has the DNA TGTGCCATCGGACAGGGAACTGGCGGCTACACCTTC. Translation: CAIGQGTGGYTF.

In DNA form, the CDR3 reads TGTGCCATCCAGGGGACGAACTCTGGAAACACCATATATTTT. Translated: CAIQGTNSGNTIYF. The chain links TRBV10-3 to TRBJ1-3, with a tentative D call TRBD1 (6 bases). V shed 8 bases and J shed 0 bases, with 11 bases lying between them. The CDR3 covers 14 residues. CDR1 and CDR2 from the germline V gene are ENHRY and SYGVKD.

A few counts support this clone. The chain combines TRBV4-2 with TRBJ1-3; TRBD1 matches at 8 bases. CDR1 is LGHNA and CDR2 is YNFKEQ in the germline V gene. The CDR3 contains 15 residues. Trimming cost V 7 bases and J 4 bases; bases outside gene matches: 9. The CDR3 is CASTFGQGSGNTIYF. In nucleotides, the CDR3 is TGTGCCAGCACTTTCGGACAGGGTTCGGGAAACACCATATATTTT.

The chain carries TRBV5-5 and TRBJ1-2, with D possibly TRBD1 on 5 matching bases. This CDR3 comprises 18 residues. Deletions cut 0 bases from V and 3 bases from J, with 21 bases between. CDR1 is SGHKS, CDR2 YYEKEE, per germline (reference sequence). CDR3 sequence: CASSLAKGSRLSDYGYTF. CDR3 in DNA: TGTGCCAGCAGCTTGGCCAAGGGGTCGAGGTTATCTGACTATGGCTACACCTTC.

The sample holds one count of this clone. CDR3 protein: CASSPRDRGDEKLFF. As DNA, the CDR3 is TGCGCCAGCAGCCCACGGGACAGAGGGGACGAAAAACTGTTTTTT. The gene calls are TRBV5-1 and TRBJ1-4, with TRBD1 matching 7 bases. CDR1 is SGHRS and CDR2 is YFSETQ in the germline V gene. V trimming: 4 bases; J trimming: 8 bases; junction bases outside the gene matches: 11. CDR3 length: 15 residues.

This clone has only one observation. The chain employs TRBV19 and TRBJ1-5; tentatively, D is TRBD1 (5 bases). Trimming removed 9 bases from V and 3 bases from J, with 18 bases in between. CDR3 size: 15 residues. In germline, CDR1 is LNHDA, CDR2 SQIVND (reference sequence). Here the CDR3 DNA reads TGTGCCAGCCCCCACCAGGGCCTGTTCAATCAGCCCCAGCATTTT. Its protein is CASPHQGLFNQPQHF. Using reference TRBV19 and TRBJ1-5 for the parts outside the CDR3, the full variable domain is DGGITQSPKYLFRKEGQNVTLSCEQNLNHDAMYWYRQDPGQGLRLIYYSQIVNDFQKGDIAEGYSVSREKKESFPLTVTSAQKNPTAFYLCASPHQGLFNQPQHFGDGTRLSIL.

The chain links TRBV5-1 to TRBJ2-5; D perhaps matches TRBD1 (6 bases). The CDR3 has 14 amino acids. V gave up 4 bases and J gave up 2 bases, with 12 bases separating them. Germline CDR1 and CDR2: SGHRS and YFSETQ. The CDR3 sequence is CASSATGTQETQYF. The CDR3 bases are TGCGCCAGCAGCGCTACCGGGACACAAGAGACCCAGTACTTC. Drawing the rest from reference TRBV5-1 and TRBJ2-5, the complete variable domain is KAGVTQTPRYLIKTRGQQVTLSCSPISGHRSVSWYQQTPGQGLQFLFEYFSETQRNKGNFPGRFSGRQFSNSRSEMNVSTLELGDSALYLCASSATGTQETQYFGPGTRLLVL.

J is TRBJ2-7 and V is TRBV6-1, with a weak D call TRBD2 (5 bases). In germline, CDR1 is MNHNS, CDR2 SASEGT. The CDR3 is 11 residues long. V was trimmed by 3 bases and J by 7 bases, leaving 7 bases between them. DNA for the CDR3: TGTGCCAGCAGTGAGAGAGGGGAGCAGTACTTC. It is translated as CASSERGEQYF.

The chain uses TRBV11-3 and TRBJ2-5, with TRBD2 as a possible D gene (5 bases). Germline lookup yields CDR1 SGHNT and CDR2 YENEEA. This CDR3 is built from 15 residues. V was pared by 0 bases and J by 4 bases, with 12 bases between. CDR3 in amino acids: CASSLEGHRGETQYF. CDR3 nucleotide sequence: TGTGCCAGCAGCTTAGAAGGGCATCGGGGAGAGACCCAGTACTTC.